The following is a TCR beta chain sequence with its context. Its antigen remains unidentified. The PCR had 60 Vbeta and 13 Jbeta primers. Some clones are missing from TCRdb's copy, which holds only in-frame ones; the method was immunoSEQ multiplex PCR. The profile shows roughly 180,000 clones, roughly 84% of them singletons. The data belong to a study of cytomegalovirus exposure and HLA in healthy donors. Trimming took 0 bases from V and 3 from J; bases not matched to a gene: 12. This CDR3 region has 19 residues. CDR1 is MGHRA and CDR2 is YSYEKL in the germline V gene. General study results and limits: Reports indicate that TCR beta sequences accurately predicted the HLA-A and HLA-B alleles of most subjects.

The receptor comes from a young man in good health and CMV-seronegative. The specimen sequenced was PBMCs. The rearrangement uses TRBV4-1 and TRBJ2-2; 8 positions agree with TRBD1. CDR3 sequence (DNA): TGCGCCAGCAGCCAAGAAAGGACAGGGCGCCCGTTGTACACCGGGGAGCTGTTTTTT. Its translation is CASSQERTGRPLYTGELFF.